Shown below are 25 T cell receptor beta chains from a single sample sequenced in a study of T cell changes during pregnancy in multiple sclerosis. The method was immunoSEQ multiplex PCR; TCRdb's version includes in-frame clones alone and lacks a portion of them. The sample consists of under 80,000 clones, roughly 89% of them appearing once. The specimen comprised peripheral blood, sampled after pregnancy. The receptors derive from a female donor in good health, enrolled as a control in a pregnancy study.

The chain carries TRBV5-1 and TRBJ2-1; TRBD2 agrees at 15 bases. The germline CDR1 and CDR2 sequences are SGHRS and YFSETQ. Germline trimming cut 4 bases from V and 9 bases from J; bases unmatched to any gene: 8. The CDR3 consists of 16 residues. The CDR3 reads CASSDGTSGGMVEQFF. Here the CDR3 DNA reads TGCGCCAGCAGCGATGGGACTAGCGGGGGGATGGTTGAGCAGTTCTTC. Looking up the rest from reference TRBV5-1 and TRBJ2-1 gives the full variable domain: KAGVTQTPRYLIKTRGQQVTLSCSPISGHRSVSWYQQTPGQGLQFLFEYFSETQRNKGNFPGRFSGRQFSNSRSEMNVSTLELGDSALYLCASSDGTSGGMVEQFFGPGTRLTVL.

The V and J genes are TRBV2 and TRBJ1-4; 7 bases map to TRBD1. Germline assignment: CDR1 SNHLY and CDR2 FYNNEI. V shed 4 bases and J 1 base; nucleotides not matched to a gene: 0. CDR3 length equals 14 residues. The CDR3 protein is CASSGQGTNEKLFF. The CDR3 DNA sequence: TGTGCCAGCAGTGGACAGGGAACTAATGAAAAACTGTTTTTT.

The J gene is TRBJ1-1, the V gene TRBV9, with D perhaps TRBD1 (6 bases). Trimming shortened V by 4 bases and J by 2 bases, and 15 bases separated the two germline ends. Germline CDR1 and CDR2: SGDLS and YYNGEE. CDR3 size: 15 residues. The CDR3 protein is CASSLRQDQNTEAFF. DNA of the CDR3: TGTGCCAGCAGCCTCCGACAGGATCAAAACACTGAAGCTTTCTTT.

The chain uses TRBV28 and TRBJ1-6; possible D gene TRBD1, 6 bases. Germline V gene sequence: CDR1 MDHEN, CDR2 SYDVKM. There are 14 residues in the CDR3. V was shortened by 7 bases and J by 5 bases, with 12 bases between the two germline ends. The CDR3 spells CASTRTVNNSPLHF. For the CDR3, the DNA is TGTGCCAGCACGCGGACAGTCAATAATTCACCCCTCCACTTT. Drawing the rest from reference TRBV28 and TRBJ1-6, the complete variable domain is DVKVTQSSRYLVKRTGEKVFLECVQDMDHENMFWYRQDPGLGLRLIYFSYDVKMKEKGDIPEGYSVSREKKERFSLILESASTNQTSMYLCASTRTVNNSPLHFGNGTRLTVT.

This clone was picked up one time. The rearrangement joins TRBV7-2 to TRBJ2-1; no clear D gene. CDR1 is SGHTA and CDR2 is FQGNSA in the germline V gene. The V end was cut by 1 base, the J end by 10 bases, with 5 bases between. This CDR3 comprises 11 residues. In DNA form, the CDR3 reads TGTGCCAGCAGCTTAGTTGAGGAGCAGTTCTTC. Translating gives CASSLVEEQFF.

The J gene is TRBJ1-5, the V gene TRBV21-1; the D call of TRBD1 is as the table states it, not checked on the DNA. TRBV21-1 is labeled a pseudogene. The CDR3 is made up of 16 amino acids. The CDR3 protein is CASSPRTGESNQPQHF. CDR3 coding DNA: TGTGCCAGCAGCCCTCGGACAGGAGAATCCAATCAGCCCCAGCATTTT.

The gene calls are TRBV7-8 and TRBJ2-5; D remains ambiguous. There are 13 residues in the CDR3. Trimming shortened V by 1 base and J by 5 bases, and 8 bases separated the two germline ends. The germline gives CDR1 SGHVS, CDR2 FQNEAQ. CDR3 nucleotide sequence: TGTGCCAGCAGCTTAGACCCTCGGGAGACCCAGTACTTC. Amino acids: CASSLDPRETQYF.

The sample holds one count of this clone. The chain combines TRBV27 with TRBJ2-1; possibly TRBD1 for D (5 bases). The V and J ends lost 7 bases and 0 bases respectively, with 13 bases between them. Germline V lookup: CDR1 MNHEY, CDR2 SMNVEV (reference sequence). The CDR3 contains 15 residues. The CDR3 DNA follows: TGTGCCAGCACCTTCCGTAGGGGCTCCTACAATGAGCAGTTCTTC. It translates to CASTFRRGSYNEQFF.

The V gene is TRBV10-3, the J gene TRBJ1-2; the match to TRBD1 covers 10 bases. Losses at the gene ends were 3 bases for V and 1 base for J; bases not matched to a gene: 5. The V gene's germline CDR1 is ENHRY and CDR2 SYGVKD. This CDR3 comprises 16 residues. CDR3 sequence: CAISDLRTGGNYGYTF. The CDR3 nucleotides are TGTGCCATCAGTGACCTACGGACAGGGGGTAACTATGGCTACACCTTC.

The chain employs TRBV10-3 and TRBJ1-4, with 9 bases matching TRBD1. V lost 6 bases to trimming and J lost 1 base; unmatched junction nucleotides: 6. The CDR3 sequence is 16 residues long. Germline CDR1 reads ENHRY; CDR2 reads SYGVKD. CDR3 DNA sequence: TGTGCCATCAGACCGGGACAGGGAGGAACTAATGAAAAACTGTTTTTT. It translates to CAIRPGQGGTNEKLFF.

About this clone itself: Other DNA sequences within the sample encode an identical CDR3. This chain connects TRBV7-2 to TRBJ2-5; D is unresolved. V was shortened by 5 bases and J by 1 base, with 5 bases between the two germline ends. CDR1 is SGHTA, CDR2 FQGNSA, per germline. There are 12 residues in the CDR3. In DNA form, the CDR3 reads TGTGCCAGCAGCATCCTCCAAGAGACCCAGTACTTC. As protein: CASSILQETQYF.

The rearrangement joins TRBV9 to TRBJ2-3; 14 nucleotides line up with TRBD2. The CDR3 runs 17 residues. With V trimmed by 4 bases and J by 3 bases, 7 bases remained unmatched. The germline V gene encodes CDR1 SGDLS and CDR2 YYNGEE. The CDR3 loop is CASSPQGLAGVTDTQYF. DNA for the CDR3: TGTGCCAGCAGCCCTCAGGGACTAGCGGGAGTAACAGATACGCAGTATTTT.

The chain combines TRBV15 with TRBJ2-1; 9 nucleotides align to TRBD1. Germline CDR1 and CDR2: LNHNV and YYDKDF (reference sequence). CDR3 length: 13 amino acids. The trim removed 6 bases at V and 7 bases at J, leaving 4 bases unmatched. CDR3 protein: CATRSGTGNEQFF. Written as DNA, the CDR3 is TGTGCCACCAGGTCCGGGACAGGGAATGAGCAGTTCTTC.

V usage is TRBV11-1 and J usage is TRBJ2-3; unclear D gene. Trimming pared 3 bases from V and 6 bases from J, leaving 7 bases between. Germline CDR1 reads SGHAT; CDR2 reads FQDESV (reference sequence). CDR3 length: 12 residues. The CDR3 spells CASSFVSDTQYF. The CDR3, as DNA: TGTGCCAGCAGCTTTGTATCGGATACGCAGTATTTT.

The J gene is TRBJ2-1, the V gene TRBV10-3, with 9 bases lining up with TRBD2. The CDR3 has 16 residues. V lost 1 base and J lost 6; bases outside the gene matches: 7. Germline V lookup: CDR1 ENHRY, CDR2 SYGVKD. In nucleotides, the CDR3 is TGTGCCATCAGTGAGTTAGCGGGGGCTAAAATCAATGAGCAGTTCTTC. This codes for CAISELAGAKINEQFF.

V is TRBV30 and J is TRBJ2-5, with D perhaps matching TRBD2 (6 bases). CDR1 is GTSNPN, CDR2 SVGIG, per germline (reference sequence). V lost 4 bases and J 7 bases, leaving 19 bases between the germline ends. The CDR3 spans 14 residues. The CDR3 here is CAWIGKGRSGTQYF. CDR3 coding DNA: TGTGCCTGGATTGGTAAAGGGAGGTCCGGGACCCAGTACTTC.

The chain recombines TRBV7-9 with TRBJ2-6, with TRBD1 identical over 7 bases. This CDR3 has 16 residues. The V gene's germline CDR1 is SEHNR and CDR2 FQNEAQ (reference sequence). J gave up 0 bases and V 3 bases, and 2 bases lay outside the gene matches. The CDR3 bases are TGTGCCAGCAGCTTTGACAGGGCCTCTGGGGCCAACGTCCTGACTTTC. It codes for CASSFDRASGANVLTF.

The chain uses TRBV15 and TRBJ2-2; D may be TRBD2 (5 bases). V was cut by 1 base and J by 1 base, with 7 bases left in between. The CDR3 is 15 amino acids. The V gene's germline CDR1 is LNHNV and CDR2 YYDKDF (reference sequence). CDR3 DNA sequence: TGTGCCACCAGCAGAGGGGAGCTGAACACCGGGGAGCTGTTTTTT. Protein sequence: CATSRGELNTGELFF.

The chain recombines TRBV2 with TRBJ1-5; D unresolved. V dropped 8 bases and J dropped 4 bases, with 12 bases sitting between them. CDR1 is SNHLY, CDR2 FYNNEI, per germline. CDR3 length: 13 residues. The CDR3: CASERYLNQPQHF. The CDR3 DNA is TGTGCCAGCGAGAGGTACCTTAATCAGCCCCAGCATTTT.

There are a few counts of this clone. The chain joins TRBV6-1 to TRBJ2-3; 8 bases align to TRBD1. In germline, CDR1 is MNHNS, CDR2 SASEGT. The V and J ends lost 0 bases and 4 bases, in that order; junction bases with no gene match: 0. This CDR3 is built from 14 residues. CDR3 bases: TGTGCCAGCAGTGAAGCCAGGGGGCCAGATACGCAGTATTTT. It yields the protein CASSEARGPDTQYF.

CDR3 amino acids: CASGLNSYEQYF. DNA for the CDR3: TGTGCCAGCGGCCTTAACTCCTACGAGCAGTACTTC. The chain recombines TRBV27 with TRBJ2-7; D gene unclear. The germline V gene encodes CDR1 MNHEY and CDR2 SMNVEV (reference sequence). Trimming removed 8 bases at V and 0 bases at J, with 8 bases between. The length of the CDR3 is 12 residues.

CDR3 DNA: TGTGCCTGGAGTCCACAGGATCGAGTCTATGGCTACACCTTC. It codes for CAWSPQDRVYGYTF. The chain uses TRBV30 and TRBJ1-2, with a weak D call TRBD1 (5 bases). The CDR3 covers 14 residues. V lost 2 bases and J lost 4, with 14 bases in between. Germline CDR1 is GTSNPN and CDR2 is SVGIG (reference sequence).

The chain is built from TRBV28 and TRBJ2-5; 10 bases are a match to TRBD1. The CDR3 contains 13 residues. V was pared by 10 bases and J by 5 bases, with 7 bases of the junction left unmatched. Germline assignment: CDR1 MDHEN and CDR2 SYDVKM. CDR3 nucleotides: TGTGCCATCCGAGGGACAGGGGTGGAGACCCAGTACTTC. It specifies CAIRGTGVETQYF.

The rearrangement links TRBV5-3 to TRBJ2-5, with 7 bases aligning to TRBD2. TRBV5-3 is placed among ORFs of uncertain function. The CDR3 has 14 amino acids. The V gene end was trimmed by 0 bases and the J gene end by 7 bases; junction bases not matched to a gene: 6. The CDR3 spells CARSLGGGAGTQYF. CDR3 DNA sequence: TGTGCCAGAAGCTTGGGGGGAGGGGCGGGGACCCAGTACTTC.

CDR3: CASKEREANSEQFF. The CDR3 DNA reads TGTGCCAGCAAGGAGCGGGAGGCGAATAGTGAGCAGTTCTTC. The rearrangement uses TRBV6-5 and TRBJ2-1, with 9 nucleotides matching TRBD2. Germline V gene lookup returns CDR1 MNHEY and CDR2 SVGAGI. The CDR3 loop spans 14 amino acids. J gave up 9 bases and V 7 bases, and 10 bases lay outside the gene matches.